This TCR beta chain was identified during a study of human T cells and chemical hapten exposure (dated by TCRdb to about 2021). A note on the overall study: For sensitization, 2% DPC in acetone was applied to a 2 cm by 2 cm area of upper inner arm skin. Throughout the study period of 20 to 30 weeks, patients also received therapeutic DPC doses to the scalp every week. Patch testing on the upper back used Finn chambers containing 0.01% DPC, with scoring done after 6 days according to International Contact Dermatitis Research Group standards. Alopecia areata with under or over 50% scalp involvement, alopecia totalis and alopecia universalis were represented in the patient cohort, which was mostly female. Libraries were combined into a pool for sequencing, and differences in TCR yield between samples came mainly from small differences in library volumes within the pool. The study tracked peripheral blood TCR repertoire changes in vivo during primary and secondary sensitization to the hapten diphenylcyclopropenone (DPC) in alopecia patients. Blood samples were taken from patients before sensitization (week 0) and then at 2, 6 and about 24 weeks after DPC sensitization. Blood for TCR sequencing was provided by twenty-nine alopecia patients at one to four time points (pre-sensitization, 2, 6 and 24 weeks). Points the paper makes about the study in general: Repeated subsampling changed both the strength of the expansion versus patch-test correlation and the threshold at which that correlation became significant. The number of PT1 expanded TCRs positively correlated with patch test score, significant at thresholds 8, 16 and 32 but not 4. Compared with pre-sensitization or healthy control sets, expanded TCRs formed significantly more large CDR3 similarity clusters, which is consistent with antigen-driven responses. Because every patient had alopecia, a presumed autoimmune disease, the patients' immune response might differ from that of healthy individuals. The number of TCRs above 1 in 1000 frequency did not change with DPC sensitization; there was no evidence of global repertoire structure alterations.

In light of the paper, this sample's time point label describes: patch test 2, 6 weeks after DPC sensitization. The sample's treatment or condition, from its label and the paper: therapeutic diphenylcyclopropenone sensitization with weekly scalp DPC. At each patch-test visit, blood was drawn before the patch test was applied. Patients were eligible if aged 18 to 70, diagnosed with alopecia and judged suitable for DPC therapy, and pregnant patients were excluded. Total RNA was extracted from unfractionated whole blood collected in Tempus Blood RNA tubes. The CDR3, cysteine through phenylalanine, is 10 amino acids long. The read is trimmed to its CDR3 DNA, 30 bases read in frame from base 1. V is cut by 11 bases and J by 7 bases, and the space between the germline ends is 11 bases. Libraries were prepared through RACE. Sequenced using a NextSeq 500. During library preparation, unique molecular identifiers were attached to individual cDNA molecules so that TCRs could be counted in a quantitative, reproducible way. Both TCR alpha and TCR beta chains were sequenced from each blood RNA sample. The original methods were these. The median number of TCRs per sample was 95,638, ranging from about 20,000 to 750,000. The Decombinator software suite was used to annotate the V, J and CDR3 of the TCR reads. To make PS versus PT1 abundance plots, every sample was subsampled to the same number of TCRs (28,000). Expanded TCRs were defined as absent before sensitization and observed at least eight times at the 2-week time point. The public reads were reprocessed in TCRdb via fastp at Q25 and MiXCR, keeping in-frame beta chains. Each record represents a unique CDR3 protein, reported with the most common genes and DNA among its rows. Clone size and V and J calls follow TCRdb, not the original study. Here the sample has just over 350,000 distinct CDR3 sequences; nearly 6.5% occur a single time. The ten largest clones capture around 5.6% of the sample.

This clonotype was counted at least ten times. Its antigen is still unknown. It has no much larger one-base neighbor in the sample; base qualities were not kept. Here the sequenced sample was whole blood, taken in connection with sensitization to the hapten diphenylcyclopropenone (DPC). The V gene is TRBV12-3 or TRBV12-4 and the J gene is TRBJ2-5; confidence is insufficient to name the D gene. The clonotype comes from a woman younger than 35 with alopecia areata. Some clones in this sample may be carry-over from other donors' samples. The DNA sequence is as follows: TGTGCCGCTGGGTGGGGGACCCAGTACTTC. It encodes CAAGWGTQYF.